This T cell receptor beta chain was recovered during a study of blood T cell repertoires in COVID-19. At the level of the study: Specimens from acute and convalescent COVID-19 originated in the United States, Italy and Spain. PBMCs, B-cell-depleted T cells, or T cells were the source of the cDNA or gDNA that made up the material.

As originally analysed: Reference gene primer amplification gave nucleated cell count estimates. Measured with immunoSEQ multiplex PCR; TCRdb has only the in-frame clones, and not every one. V and J calls and clone size are copied from that table; D and trimming were computed from the DNA. Among 150,000 to 200,000 clones listed, 60% to 85% were seen once. The CDR3 contains 16 residues. V gave up 4 bases and J gave up 2 bases; unmatched junction bases: 6. CDR1 and CDR2 (germline): SGHRS, YFSETQ. The sample taken for sequencing was peripheral blood. This receptor was taken from a man in his fifties or sixties with active or convalescent COVID-19. The chain is built from TRBV5-1 and TRBJ2-3; 11 bases map to TRBD2. The CDR3 coding sequence is TGCGCCAGCAGCCCGGGGACTAGCGGTTTCACAGATACGCAGTATTTT. It is translated as CASSPGTSGFTDTQYF. Full variable domain (rest looked up from reference TRBV5-1 and TRBJ2-3): KAGVTQTPRYLIKTRGQQVTLSCSPISGHRSVSWYQQTPGQGLQFLFEYFSETQRNKGNFPGRFSGRQFSNSRSEMNVSTLELGDSALYLCASSPGTSGFTDTQYFGPGTRLTVL.